These 5 T cell receptor beta chains share one sample of origin, sequenced in a study of blood T cell repertoires in COVID-19. Produced via immunoSEQ multiplex PCR; TCRdb's table is partial and in-frame only. The sample lists about 99,000 clones, roughly 89% seen once, with roughly a sixth in the top ten. Sample: peripheral blood. The receptor source for this set is a woman of 80 years or more in a cohort sampled during active COVID-19.

The V gene is TRBV24-1, the J gene TRBJ1-6; D is undetermined. V was pared by 5 bases and J by 7 bases, with 14 bases between. Germline CDR1 is KGHDR and CDR2 is SFDVKD. This CDR3 spans 15 amino acids. CDR3 in DNA: TGTGCCACCAGTGCCAGCGGGCGAGGGAATTCACCCCTCCACTTT. Translating gives CATSASGRGNSPLHF.

The chain joins TRBV19 to TRBJ1-1; D gene unclear. This CDR3 is built from 15 residues. V lost 0 bases and J 2 bases, leaving 10 bases between the germline ends. The germline V gene encodes CDR1 LNHDA and CDR2 SQIVND (reference sequence). CDR3 nucleotides: TGTGCCAGTAGTATAGAGGGAGGGTTCAACACTGAAGCTTTCTTT. Amino acid sequence: CASSIEGGFNTEAFF.

The chain employs TRBV4-1 and TRBJ2-1, with 7 bases matching TRBD2. Germline CDR1 is MGHRA and CDR2 is YSYEKL. Trimming took 3 bases from V and 5 from J; bases not matched to a gene: 13. The CDR3 is 17 residues long. The CDR3 DNA follows: TGCGCCAGCAGCCACCAAACCCGACTAGCAACCCACAATGAGCAGTTCTTC. Amino acids: CASSHQTRLATHNEQFF.

V and J are TRBV2 and TRBJ2-1; D gene unclear. Germline V gene data show CDR1 as SNHLY and CDR2 as FYNNEI. CDR3 length: 14 amino acids. Trimming pared 3 bases from V and 1 base from J, leaving 7 bases between. The CDR3 DNA reads as TGTGCCAGCAGTGATATCAGATCCTACAATGAGCAGTTCTTC. The encoded protein is CASSDIRSYNEQFF.

The J gene is TRBJ2-1, the V gene TRBV4-1; TRBD2 matches 10 bases. Losses at the gene ends were 4 bases for V and 3 bases for J; bases not matched to a gene: 6. The CDR3 totals 16 residues. Germline assignment: CDR1 MGHRA and CDR2 YSYEKL. In DNA form, the CDR3 reads TGCGCCAGCAGCCCGCGCGCTAGCGGGAGCTACAATGAGCAGTTCTTC. This codes for CASSPRASGSYNEQFF.